The 24 T cell receptor beta chains below all came from one sample that was sequenced in a study of blood T cell repertoires in COVID-19. Sequencing was performed with immunoSEQ multiplex PCR; in TCRdb, only in-frame clones are kept and a portion is missing. The table includes roughly 170,000 clones, roughly 80% detected once. Material: PBMCs or T cells enriched from blood (not recorded which). All receptors derive from a woman aged 45-60 years who had recovered from COVID-19.

This chain uses TRBV27 with TRBJ2-1; 9 bases match TRBD2. The CDR3 runs to 16 residues. Germline V gives CDR1 MNHEY, CDR2 SMNVEV (reference sequence). J gave up 5 bases and V 2 bases, and 7 bases lay outside the gene matches. The CDR3 loop is CASSLRAGGLNNEQFF. DNA for the CDR3: TGTGCCAGCAGTTTAAGGGCGGGAGGGCTAAACAATGAGCAGTTCTTC.

The chain joins TRBV18 to TRBJ1-3; D gene ambiguous. The CDR3 consists of 14 residues. V was pared by 2 bases and J by 7 bases, with 12 bases between. The germline CDR1 and CDR2 sequences are KGHSH and LQKENI. As DNA, the CDR3 is TGTGCCAGCTCACCAGGAGGCTTCGGGAACACCATATATTTT. Its translation is CASSPGGFGNTIYF.

V gene TRBV30 combines with J gene TRBJ2-7; D gene unclear. Germline V gene data show CDR1 as GTSNPN and CDR2 as SVGIG (reference sequence). The CDR3 is 12 amino acids. V was cut by 5 bases and J by 6 bases, with 14 bases left in between. The CDR3 region has the DNA TGTGCCTGGTCGTCACTCAGCGCCGAGCAGTACTTC. Its protein is CAWSSLSAEQYF.

V gene TRBV5-1 combines with J gene TRBJ2-5; no clear D gene. V was cut by 1 base and J by 0 bases, with 7 bases left in between. CDR1 and CDR2 from the germline V gene are SGHRS and YFSETQ. The CDR3 length is 14 residues. CDR3 DNA: TGCGCCAGCAGCTTGACTAACCACCAAGAGACCCAGTACTTC. The encoded protein is CASSLTNHQETQYF.

The chain recombines TRBV7-2 with TRBJ2-3; 9 bases are shared with TRBD2. This CDR3 contains 18 residues. Germline V gene sequence: CDR1 SGHTA, CDR2 FQGNSA. The V and J ends lost 1 base and 2 bases, in that order; junction bases with no gene match: 10. The CDR3 sequence is CASSLVGGASGITDTQYF. The CDR3 DNA reads as TGTGCCAGCAGCTTAGTCGGGGGGGCTAGCGGGATCACAGATACGCAGTATTTT. Full variable domain (missing parts from reference TRBV7-2 and TRBJ2-3): GAGVSQSPSNKVTEKGKDVELRCDPISGHTALYWYRQSLGQGLEFLIYFQGNSAPDKSGLPSDRFSAERTGGSVSTLTIQRTQQEDSAVYLCASSLVGGASGITDTQYFGPGTRLTVL.

This clone was detected many times. The chain carries TRBV21-1 and TRBJ1-4. TRBV21-1 is annotated as a pseudogene. There are 14 residues in the CDR3. As DNA, the CDR3 is TGTGCCAGCTCTATAATTGCAACTAATGAAAAACTGTTTTTT. Its translation: CASSIIATNEKLFF.

The chain recombines TRBV7-9 with TRBJ1-1; TRBD1 is a possible D gene (5 bases). This CDR3 contains 15 residues. V gave up 5 bases and J gave up 1 base, with 14 bases separating them. Germline CDR1 is SEHNR and CDR2 is FQNEAQ (reference sequence). The CDR3 sequence is CASSPYLGRNTEAFF. CDR3 DNA sequence: TGTGCCAGCAGCCCATATCTGGGGCGGAACACTGAAGCTTTCTTT.

In its sample, this clone was seen a few times. V gene TRBV19 combines with J gene TRBJ2-1; TRBD2 is a possible D gene (6 bases). Germline CDR1 and CDR2: LNHDA and SQIVND (reference sequence). The V and J ends lost 2 bases and 0 bases respectively, with 14 bases between them. This CDR3 has 17 residues. This CDR3 reads CASSISPGVFSYNEQFF. Here the CDR3 DNA reads TGTGCCAGTAGTATATCCCCGGGGGTCTTCTCCTACAATGAGCAGTTCTTC. The complete variable domain, with remaining parts taken from reference TRBV19 and TRBJ2-1, reads DGGITQSPKYLFRKEGQNVTLSCEQNLNHDAMYWYRQDPGQGLRLIYYSQIVNDFQKGDIAEGYSVSREKKESFPLTVTSAQKNPTAFYLCASSISPGVFSYNEQFFGPGTRLTVL.

V is TRBV9 and J is TRBJ1-2; D is uncertain. The CDR3 totals 15 residues. V lost 3 bases and J 0 bases, leaving 12 bases between the germline ends. The germline V gene encodes CDR1 SGDLS and CDR2 YYNGEE. This CDR3 reads CASSESPMSNYGYTF. The CDR3 nucleotides read TGTGCCAGCAGCGAATCCCCAATGTCTAACTATGGCTACACCTTC.

The J gene is TRBJ2-1, the V gene TRBV5-5; TRBD2 aligns across 10 bases. With V trimmed by 0 bases and J by 0 bases, 6 bases remained unmatched. Germline lookup yields CDR1 SGHKS and CDR2 YYEKEE (reference sequence). The CDR3 is 18 residues long. CDR3 nucleotides: TGTGCCAGCAGCTTGGCGACTAGCGGGTGGAGCTCCTACAATGAGCAGTTCTTC. It specifies CASSLATSGWSSYNEQFF.

The V call is TRBV28, the J call TRBJ1-1, with 10 bases that match TRBD1. From germline, CDR1 is MDHEN and CDR2 SYDVKM. After removal of 6 bases from V and 5 bases from J, the junction contained 9 bases not matched to a gene. This CDR3 has 15 amino acids. The CDR3 here is CASRPPGQGRTEAFF. DNA of the CDR3: TGTGCCAGCAGGCCACCGGGACAGGGGAGGACTGAAGCTTTCTTT. Supplemented by reference TRBV28 and TRBJ1-1, the full variable domain reads DVKVTQSSRYLVKRTGEKVFLECVQDMDHENMFWYRQDPGLGLRLIYFSYDVKMKEKGDIPEGYSVSREKKERFSLILESASTNQTSMYLCASRPPGQGRTEAFFGQGTRLTVV.

This clone appeared a single time. The rearrangement uses TRBV27 and TRBJ2-7, with a weak D call TRBD1 (6 bases). The CDR3 extends over 16 amino acids. Per the germline V gene, CDR1 is MNHEY and CDR2 is SMNVEV (reference sequence). Trimming took 3 bases from V and 3 from J, leaving 18 bases between them. CDR3 sequence reads: CASSFVTPGHIYEQYF. The CDR3 region has the DNA TGTGCCAGCAGTTTCGTCACTCCGGGACATATCTACGAGCAGTACTTC.

The chain has TRBV28 and TRBJ1-5; the D gene is possibly TRBD1 (6 bases). CDR3 size: 13 residues. With 3 bases removed from V and 11 bases from J, the gap between germline ends came to 14 bases. The germline CDR1 and CDR2 sequences are MDHEN and SYDVKM. In DNA, the CDR3 is TGTGCCAGCAGTTTTGGGACATTTGGAACCCAGCATTTT. This sequence encodes CASSFGTFGTQHF.

This chain links TRBV16 with TRBJ2-1; D gene unclear. The CDR3 runs 16 residues. V lost 3 bases and J 1 base, leaving 13 bases between the germline ends. In germline, CDR1 is KGHSY, CDR2 FQNENV. DNA of the CDR3: TGTGCCAGCAGCCAGTCTAGTAGAACTTCCTACAATGAGCAGTTCTTC. Translating it yields CASSQSSRTSYNEQFF. Supplemented by reference TRBV16 and TRBJ2-1, the full variable domain reads GEEVAQTPKHLVRGEGQKAKLYCAPIKGHSYVFWYQQVLKNEFKFLISFQNENVFDETGMPKERFSAKCLPNSPCSLEIQATKLEDSAVYFCASSQSSRTSYNEQFFGPGTRLTVL.

The chain couples TRBV28 to TRBJ1-1, with 7 bases lining up with TRBD1. The CDR3 runs to 16 residues. CDR1 and CDR2 (germline): MDHEN, SYDVKM. V lost 1 base to trimming and J lost 5 bases; unmatched junction nucleotides: 10. DNA for the CDR3: TGTGCCAGCAGTTTATCCGGGCGGGACAGTAAGACTGAAGCTTTCTTT. The encoded protein is CASSLSGRDSKTEAFF.

CDR3 coding DNA: TGCGCCAGCAGCCTCCGGGGTGACGCGGGGACTTATGGCTACACCTTC. As protein: CASSLRGDAGTYGYTF. V and J are TRBV4-3 and TRBJ1-2; TRBD1 might be the D (5 bases). Germline V gene data show CDR1 as LGHNA and CDR2 as YSLEER. CDR3 length equals 16 residues. The V gene lost 4 bases and the J gene lost 5 bases, with 20 bases spanning the gap.

The genes are TRBV4-3 and TRBJ2-5; TRBD2 matches 7 bases. With V trimmed by 1 base and J by 3 bases, 2 bases remained unmatched. This CDR3 comprises 14 residues. The germline gives CDR1 LGHNA, CDR2 YSLEER. As DNA, the CDR3 is TGCGCCAGCAGCCAAGGGGGAGGGGAAGAGACCCAGTACTTC. The encoded protein is CASSQGGGEETQYF.

The chain joins TRBV5-1 to TRBJ2-3; no clear D. CDR3 length: 15 amino acids. The germline CDR1 and CDR2 sequences are SGHRS and YFSETQ. V dropped 5 bases and J dropped 6 bases, with 19 bases sitting between them. The CDR3 coding sequence is TGCGCCAGCAGACCCGGTGTCTTAAGAAGTGATACGCAGTATTTT. Translating gives CASRPGVLRSDTQYF.

V is TRBV5-4 and J is TRBJ2-1, with 7 bases identical to TRBD2. In germline, CDR1 is SGHNT, CDR2 YYREEE (reference sequence). This CDR3 spans 15 amino acids. Losses at the gene ends were 4 bases for V and 6 bases for J; bases not matched to a gene: 10. As DNA, the CDR3 is TGTGCCAGCAGCAAACTAGCGACCGTTTCCAATGAGCAGTTCTTC. This encodes CASSKLATVSNEQFF.

The J gene is TRBJ2-2, the V gene TRBV19, with a possible D match to TRBD2 (5 bases). Deletions cut 7 bases from V and 1 base from J, with 13 bases between. CDR1 LNHDA and CDR2 SQIVND come from the germline V gene (reference sequence). This CDR3 has 15 residues. Here the CDR3 reads CASISGHLNTGELFF. The DNA of the CDR3 is TGTGCCAGTATCAGCGGCCACCTGAACACCGGGGAGCTGTTTTTT. The variable domain in full, completed from reference TRBV19 and TRBJ2-2, reads DGGITQSPKYLFRKEGQNVTLSCEQNLNHDAMYWYRQDPGQGLRLIYYSQIVNDFQKGDIAEGYSVSREKKESFPLTVTSAQKNPTAFYLCASISGHLNTGELFFGEGSRLTVL.

This chain joins TRBV6-1 and TRBJ1-4; tentative D call: TRBD1 (5 bases). Germline V CDR1 and CDR2: MNHNS, SASEGT. With 2 bases removed from V and 8 bases from J, the gap between germline ends came to 15 bases. The CDR3 totals 15 residues. CDR3 residues: CASSERQSRGEKLFF. The CDR3 DNA is TGTGCCAGCAGTGAAAGACAGTCCCGAGGCGAAAAACTGTTTTTT.

The rearrangement links TRBV7-9 to TRBJ2-4, with D possibly matching TRBD2 (7 bases). Germline V CDR1 and CDR2: SEHNR, FQNEAQ (reference sequence). The CDR3 has 17 residues. Trimming removed 5 bases at V and 2 bases at J, with 19 bases between. In DNA, the CDR3 is TGTGCCAGCAGCCGAGGGGGGCAGGGACTACCCAAAAACATTCAGTACTTC. This gives the protein CASSRGGQGLPKNIQYF.

The V gene is TRBV27, the J gene TRBJ1-6, with 10 nucleotides matching TRBD1. The germline V gene encodes CDR1 MNHEY and CDR2 SMNVEV (reference sequence). The V gene end was trimmed by 5 bases and the J gene end by 6 bases; junction bases not matched to a gene: 1. This CDR3 comprises 14 residues. The CDR3 reads CASSRDRGNSPLHF. CDR3 DNA sequence: TGTGCCAGCAGTCGGGACAGGGGTAATTCACCCCTCCACTTT.

The chain employs TRBV7-2 and TRBJ1-2, with 9 nucleotides matching TRBD1. Germline V CDR1 and CDR2: SGHTA, FQGNSA. CDR3 size: 13 residues. J was trimmed by 4 bases and V by 4 bases; bases with no gene match: 1. CDR3 sequence reads: CASSSTGGYGYTF. The CDR3 nucleotides are TGTGCCAGCAGCTCGACAGGGGGCTATGGCTACACCTTC.